This T cell receptor beta chain was documented in a study of blood T cell repertoires in COVID-19. As for the study in general: Samples came from the United States, Italy and Spain, spanning acute and convalescent COVID-19.

The CDR3 contains 14 residues. Germline loops: CDR1 SGHTA, CDR2 FQGNSA. The V end was cut by 5 bases, the J end by 8 bases, with 17 bases between. Sequencing was performed with immunoSEQ multiplex PCR; in TCRdb, only in-frame clones are kept and a portion is missing. The sample shows around 170,000 clones, roughly nine tenths of them seen only once. This TCR derives from a man aged 18 to 35 who had recovered from COVID-19. Sequencing was done on a sample of peripheral blood. The genes are TRBV7-2 and TRBJ2-3, with D possibly TRBD1 on 6 matching bases. CDR3 sequence: CASSRVGAVVTQYF. The CDR3 DNA sequence: TGTGCCAGCAGCCGCGTGGGGGCAGTGGTTACGCAGTATTTT.